The rows below give T cell receptor beta chains drawn from one sample of a study of shared clonotypes between healthy human individuals. Only in-frame clones appear in the TCRdb table, and some are missing; sequencing was by immunoSEQ multiplex PCR. The table lists approximately 980,000 clones, approximately 76% of them singletons. The specimen was memory CD4+ T cells sorted from blood. These receptors originate from a man younger than 35 in good health. CDR3s include the opening cysteine and the closing phenylalanine or tryptophan.

CDR3 protein: CASSEVKDTQYF; V gene: TRBV2
CDR3 protein: CASSLFATHNEQFF; V gene: TRBV5-4
CDR3 protein: CASSLGRLAPNNEQFF; V gene: TRBV7-2
CDR3 protein: CASSKMGTSGAYEQYF; V gene: TRBV18
CDR3 protein: CAIKDRGGYGYTF; V gene: TRBV10-3
CDR3 protein: CASSPATGGPGAKNIQYF; V gene: TRBV7-3
CDR3 protein: CASSEAIRETQYF; V gene: TRBV2
CDR3 protein: CASSELAGANVLTF; V gene: TRBV25-1
CDR3 protein: CASSLNRYGYTF; V gene: TRBV6-5
CDR3 protein: CASSPSGTPGNTIYF; V gene: TRBV14
CDR3 protein: CASSYQGGGTGELFF; V gene: TRBV7-3
CDR3 protein: CASTALTSGSYNEQFF; V gene: TRBV2
CDR3 protein: CASRRDNEKLFF; V gene: TRBV5-1
CDR3 protein: CASKADTLNTEAFF; V gene: TRBV6-5
CDR3 protein: CASSRSFGGVRNTEAFF; V gene: TRBV28
CDR3 protein: CASSPRDRGNEQYF; V gene: TRBV19
CDR3 protein: CASSQERTVAKNIQYF; V gene: TRBV4-1
CDR3 protein: CASSREGVKGQETQYF; V gene: TRBV7-2
CDR3 protein: CASSEVGINTEAFF; V gene: TRBV2
CDR3 protein: CASSPRGNSYNEQFF; V gene: TRBV14
CDR3 protein: CASSIKQGSGTEAFF; V gene: TRBV5-6
CDR3 protein: CASSEIQEAFF; V gene: TRBV6-1
CDR3 protein: CASSPGVRPLHF; V gene: TRBV28
CDR3 protein: CASTRQGGRQPQHF; V gene: TRBV6-1
CDR3 protein: CASSLVGSGRETQYF; V gene: TRBV5-4
CDR3 protein: CASGFRVPGDF; V gene: TRBV12-5
CDR3 protein: CASSSRTPDYGYTF; V gene: TRBV28
CDR3 protein: CASSGRGGANQPQHF; V gene: TRBV2
CDR3 protein: CASSDPDYEQYF; V gene: TRBV5-1
CDR3 protein: CAWTQGRWGNSPLHF; V gene: TRBV30
CDR3 protein: CASSLAWGGTETQYF; V gene: TRBV7-9
CDR3 protein: CASSLLGAGANVLTF; V gene: TRBV27
CDR3 protein: CASSDLQGGGNTIYF; V gene: TRBV2
CDR3 protein: CASSEGGARNTIYF; V gene: TRBV6-1
CDR3 protein: CASSPGQRIYEQYF; V gene: TRBV5-5
CDR3 protein: CASSLVAGPEYEQFF; V gene: TRBV5-4
CDR3 protein: CASGFSGGPWTQYF; V gene: TRBV12-5
CDR3 protein: CASKRDPGSPLHF; V gene: TRBV10-2
CDR3 protein: CASSGRGRTEAFF; V gene: TRBV7-2
CDR3 protein: CASSLPRVEGTEAFF; V gene: TRBV5-4
CDR3 protein: CAWGRRNSPLHF; V gene: TRBV30
CDR3 protein: CASSKGQTDTQYF; V gene: TRBV5-1
CDR3 protein: CASSLDGPKYF; V gene: TRBV4-3
CDR3 protein: CASSLVGGRAREQYF; V gene: TRBV7-2
CDR3 protein: CASSFPVTALTF; V gene: TRBV5-4
CDR3 protein: CASSPPGQGSYEQYF; V gene: TRBV28
CDR3 protein: CASSSIRGPFGANVLTF; V gene: TRBV27
CDR3 protein: CASRPGPKSQETQYF; V gene: TRBV6-1